The 5 T cell receptor beta chains in this list originate from one sample, sequenced in a study of control samples from healthy donors and cancer patients (dated by TCRdb to the early 2020s). Receptor amplification or capture employed the immunoSEQ multiplex PCR assay. The source is immuneACCESS, and TCRdb retained only in-frame sequences with V and J called. Part of the clones is not carried over; for the studies checked, unresolved V genes explain less than half of this, and the remainder is unexplained. This sample has about 150,000 clones in its table, and roughly 92% of those were observed once. Approximately 2.5% of the sample rests with the top ten. The sequencing sample was made of blood. These TCRs come from a man aged 45-65 years in good health.

V gene TRBV7-9 combines with J gene TRBJ2-5; 9 nucleotides align to TRBD1. Germline CDR1 SEHNR, CDR2 FQNEAQ (reference sequence). The J segment lost 4 bases and the V segment lost 5 bases, leaving 8 bases of the junction unmatched. The CDR3 is made up of 15 amino acids. CDR3 residues: CASSAGQGRLETQYF. CDR3 in DNA: TGTGCCAGCAGCGCGGGACAGGGAAGATTAGAGACCCAGTACTTC.

The chain links TRBV5-6 to TRBJ1-5; D possibly corresponds to TRBD1 (5 bases). The V gene lost 3 bases and the J gene lost 6 bases, with 13 bases spanning the gap. The CDR3 covers 14 residues. Germline-derived CDR1 and CDR2 are SGHDT and YYEEEE. CDR3 in DNA: TGTGCCAGCAGCTGGGCGGGGGGAGGTCAGCCCCAGCATTTT. Translating gives CASSWAGGGQPQHF. Using reference TRBV5-6 and TRBJ1-5 for the parts outside the CDR3, the full variable domain is DAGVTQSPTHLIKTRGQQVTLRCSPKSGHDTVSWYQQALGQGPQFIFQYYEEEERQRGNFPDRFSGHQFPNYSSELNVNALLLGDSALYLCASSWAGGGQPQHFGDGTRLSIL.

The V call is TRBV27, the J call TRBJ1-2; D may be TRBD1 (6 bases). Germline CDR1 and CDR2: MNHEY and SMNVEV (reference sequence). The CDR3 covers 13 residues. Trimming took off 2 bases at V and 7 bases at J, with 11 bases between the two ends. The CDR3 loop is CASSLIQGSGYTF. For the CDR3, the DNA is TGTGCCAGCAGTTTAATACAGGGAAGTGGCTACACCTTC.

V usage is TRBV11-2 and J usage is TRBJ1-2, with 8 bases that match TRBD1. Per germline, CDR1 SGHAT and CDR2 FQNNGV. J was trimmed by 3 bases and V by 6 bases; bases with no gene match: 6. CDR3 length: 14 amino acids. This chain's CDR3 is CASSRQGIDYGYTF. Here the CDR3 DNA reads TGTGCCAGCAGTCGACAGGGGATCGACTATGGCTACACCTTC.

The rearrangement links TRBV24-1 to TRBJ1-2, with D tentatively TRBD1 (6 bases). Germline V gene data show CDR1 as KGHDR and CDR2 as SFDVKD. This CDR3 has 13 residues. Trimming stripped 5 bases from V and 8 bases from J, with 14 bases between. The CDR3 here is CATSVSPQGGYTF. CDR3 nucleotides: TGTGCCACCAGTGTTTCTCCCCAGGGGGGCTACACCTTC.